Listed below are T cell receptor beta chains from one sample, sequenced in a study of cytomegalovirus exposure and HLA in healthy donors. Sequencing was performed with immunoSEQ multiplex PCR; in TCRdb, only in-frame clones are kept and a portion is missing. Of roughly 120,000 clones listed, around 78% are singletons. Sequenced input: PBMCs. These receptors were collected from a man aged 40-49 years in good health and CMV-seronegative. The CDR3 runs from the conserved cysteine through the conserved F or W. A D gene is named only where the DNA matches it firmly. Size is omitted from some rows. Given values are once, few, many or a class for expanded clones.

>-|TRBV14|TRBJ1-6|-
CASSQDPRQDGMTLHF
TGTGCCAGCAGCCAAGATCCACGCCAGGATGGTATGACCCTCCACTTT
>-|TRBV4-1|TRBJ1-4|-
CASSQFGGPNEKLFF
TGCGCCAGCAGCCAATTCGGGGGGCCCAATGAAAAACTGTTTTTT
>TRBD1|TRBV28|TRBJ1-2|-
CASSLGQEVYYGYTF
TGTGCCAGCAGTTTGGGACAGGAAGTATATTATGGCTACACCTTC
>-|TRBV6-5|TRBJ1-5|-
CASRSGQYLNQPQHF
TGTGCCAGCAGGTCGGGACAATATCTCAATCAGCCCCAGCATTTT
>TRBD2|TRBV5-1|TRBJ2-3|few
CASSQDLAGGHTQYF
TGCGCCAGCAGCCAAGATCTAGCGGGGGGTCATACGCAGTATTTT
>-|TRBV28|TRBJ1-5|-
CASRSKQGAGNQPQHF
TGTGCCAGCAGGTCTAAACAGGGTGCGGGCAATCAGCCCCAGCATTTT
>TRBD1|TRBV6-6|TRBJ1-2|-
CASSPDRGYGYTF
TGTGCCAGCTCCCCGGACAGGGGCTATGGCTACACCTTC
>TRBD1|TRBV6-1|TRBJ2-7|-
CTSRYRDRGSYEQYF
TGTACCAGCAGGTATCGGGACAGGGGCTCCTACGAGCAGTACTTC
>-|TRBV11-3|TRBJ1-1|-
CASSLVGDTEAFF
TGTGCCAGCAGCTTAGTCGGGGACACTGAAGCTTTCTTT
>TRBD1|TRBV30|TRBJ2-7|-
CAWSPLRRDSGYEQYF
TGTGCCTGGAGTCCTCTCCGCCGGGACAGTGGCTACGAGCAGTACTTC
>-|TRBV15|TRBJ1-6|-
CATSRGSSRGSSPLHF
TGTGCCACCAGCAGAGGAAGCAGCAGGGGATCTTCACCCCTCCACTTT
>TRBD1|TRBV6-5|TRBJ1-2|-
CATNFDRGSYGYTF
TGTGCCACCAATTTCGACAGGGGCAGCTATGGCTACACCTTC
>-|TRBV4-3|TRBJ1-2|-
CASARGAGGYGYTF
TGCGCCAGCGCCAGAGGCGCGGGGGGCTATGGCTACACCTTC
>-|TRBV18|TRBJ1-5|-
CASSSLGDQPQHF
TGTGCCAGCTCTTCTCTAGGCGATCAGCCCCAGCATTTT
>TRBD1|TRBV6-1|TRBJ1-2|once
CASSEATGDYGYTF
TGTGCCAGCAGTGAAGCGACAGGGGACTATGGCTACACCTTC
>-|TRBV5-1|TRBJ1-1|-
CASTTAADMNTEAFF
TGCGCCAGCACGACTGCTGCAGATATGAACACTGAAGCTTTCTTT
>-|TRBV2|TRBJ1-1|-
CAKGSRDTEAFF
TGTGCCAAGGGGTCTAGGGACACTGAAGCTTTCTTT
>-|TRBV9|TRBJ1-3|-
CASSVVDSTGNTIYF
TGTGCCAGCAGCGTAGTTGACAGTACTGGAAACACCATATATTTT
>TRBD1|TRBV7-2|TRBJ1-1|-
CASATGTGFTEAFF
TGTGCCAGCGCGACCGGGACAGGGTTCACTGAAGCTTTCTTT
>-|TRBV5-4|TRBJ2-5|-
CASSQGNQETQYF
TGTGCCAGCAGCCAGGGGAACCAAGAGACCCAGTACTTC
>-|TRBV7-2|TRBJ2-1|-
CASSLAAGRNEQFF
TGTGCCAGCAGCTTAGCGGCAGGGAGGAATGAGCAGTTCTTC
>-|TRBV11-3|TRBJ2-4|few
CASSPGEGANIQYF
TGTGCCAGCAGCCCGGGAGAAGGAGCGAACATTCAGTACTTC
>-|TRBV13|TRBJ2-7|-
CASSYASREQYF
TGTGCCAGCAGCTATGCTAGCCGCGAGCAGTACTTC
>-|TRBV7-9|TRBJ2-5|few
CASSLTQTGQETQYF
TGTGCCAGCAGCCTAACCCAGACAGGACAAGAGACCCAGTACTTC
>-|TRBV2|TRBJ2-1|-
CASTPDRGTEQFF
TGTGCCAGCACCCCCGATAGGGGTACTGAGCAGTTCTTC
>TRBD1|TRBV7-2|TRBJ1-2|-
CASSSDRGHGYTF
TGTGCCAGCAGCTCCGACAGGGGGCACGGCTACACCTTC